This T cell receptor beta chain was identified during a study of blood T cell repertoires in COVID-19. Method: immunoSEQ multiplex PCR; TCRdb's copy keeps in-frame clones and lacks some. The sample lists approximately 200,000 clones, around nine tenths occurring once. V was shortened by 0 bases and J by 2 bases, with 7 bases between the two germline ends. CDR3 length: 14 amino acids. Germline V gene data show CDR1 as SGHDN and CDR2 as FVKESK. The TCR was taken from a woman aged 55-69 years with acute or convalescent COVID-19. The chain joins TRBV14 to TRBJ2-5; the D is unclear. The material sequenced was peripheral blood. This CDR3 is CASSQDSLQETQYF. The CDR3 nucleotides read TGTGCCAGCAGCCAAGATTCCCTACAAGAGACCCAGTACTTC.